The clone carrying this TCR beta chain occurred once. The data belong to a study of blood T cell repertoires in COVID-19. Some clones are missing from TCRdb's copy, which holds only in-frame ones; the method was immunoSEQ multiplex PCR. This sample has over 90,000 clones, with 86% found just once. Germline lookup yields CDR1 MDHEN and CDR2 SYDVKM. This CDR3 spans 13 amino acids. Trimming stripped 8 bases from V and 3 bases from J, with 11 bases between. The chain is built from TRBV28 and TRBJ2-1; weak D call: TRBD1 (6 bases). Sample: peripheral blood. The source is a woman aged 55-75 years in a cohort sampled during active or convalescent COVID-19. CDR3 sequence (DNA): TGTGCCAGCCAGGGGAATATCTACAATGAGCAGTTCTTC. Protein sequence: CASQGNIYNEQFF.